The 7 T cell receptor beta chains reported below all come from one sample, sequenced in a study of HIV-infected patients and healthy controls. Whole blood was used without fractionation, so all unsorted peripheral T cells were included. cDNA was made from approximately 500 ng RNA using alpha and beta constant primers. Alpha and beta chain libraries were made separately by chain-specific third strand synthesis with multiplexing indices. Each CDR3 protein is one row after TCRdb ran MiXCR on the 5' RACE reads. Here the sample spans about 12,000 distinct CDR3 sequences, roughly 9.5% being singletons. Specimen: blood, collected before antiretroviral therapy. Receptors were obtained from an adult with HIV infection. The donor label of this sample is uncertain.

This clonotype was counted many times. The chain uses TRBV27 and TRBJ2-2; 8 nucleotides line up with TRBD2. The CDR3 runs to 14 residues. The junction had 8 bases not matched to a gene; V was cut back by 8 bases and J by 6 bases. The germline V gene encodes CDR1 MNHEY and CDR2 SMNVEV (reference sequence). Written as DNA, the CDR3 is TGTGCCAGCGAACCGGGGGGGTCCGCCGGGGAGCTGTTTTTT. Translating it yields CASEPGGSAGELFF.

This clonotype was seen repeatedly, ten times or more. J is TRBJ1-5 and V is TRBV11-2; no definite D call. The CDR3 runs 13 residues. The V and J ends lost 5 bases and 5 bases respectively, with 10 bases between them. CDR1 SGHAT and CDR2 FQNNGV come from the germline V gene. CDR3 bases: TGTGCCAGCAGCCCCCACTACGATCAGCCCCAGCATTTT. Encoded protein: CASSPHYDQPQHF.

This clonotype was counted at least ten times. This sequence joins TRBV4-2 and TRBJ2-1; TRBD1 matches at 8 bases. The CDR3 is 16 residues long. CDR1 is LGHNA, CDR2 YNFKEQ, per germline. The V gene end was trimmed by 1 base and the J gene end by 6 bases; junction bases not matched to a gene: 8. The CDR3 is CASSQVGQGRGNEQFF. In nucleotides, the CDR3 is TGTGCCAGCAGCCAAGTAGGACAGGGAAGGGGCAATGAGCAGTTCTTC.

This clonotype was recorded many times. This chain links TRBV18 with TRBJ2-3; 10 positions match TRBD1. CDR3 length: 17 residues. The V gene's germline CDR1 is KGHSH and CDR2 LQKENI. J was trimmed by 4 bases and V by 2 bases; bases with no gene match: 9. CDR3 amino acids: CASSPEPGQGKADTQYF. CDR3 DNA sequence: TGTGCCAGCTCACCAGAGCCGGGACAGGGGAAGGCAGATACGCAGTATTTT.

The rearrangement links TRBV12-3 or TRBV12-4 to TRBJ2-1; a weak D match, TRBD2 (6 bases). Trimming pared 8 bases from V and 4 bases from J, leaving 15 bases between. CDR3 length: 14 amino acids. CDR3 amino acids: CASGHRELYNEQFF. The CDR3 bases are TGTGCCAGCGGCCACCGGGAGCTGTACAATGAGCAGTTCTTC.

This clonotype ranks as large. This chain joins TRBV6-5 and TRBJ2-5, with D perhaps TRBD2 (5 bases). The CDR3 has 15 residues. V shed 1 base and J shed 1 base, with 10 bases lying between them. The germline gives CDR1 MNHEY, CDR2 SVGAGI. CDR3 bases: TGTGCCAGCAGTTACTTGCCGGGGTCCCAAGAGACCCAGTACTTC. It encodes CASSYLPGSQETQYF.

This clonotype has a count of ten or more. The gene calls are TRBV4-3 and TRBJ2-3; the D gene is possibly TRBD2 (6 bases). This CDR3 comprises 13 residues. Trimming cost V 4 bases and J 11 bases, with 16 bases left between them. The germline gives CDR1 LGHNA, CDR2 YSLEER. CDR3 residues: CASSREGDWGQYF. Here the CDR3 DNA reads TGCGCCAGCAGCCGTGAAGGGGACTGGGGGCAGTATTTT.